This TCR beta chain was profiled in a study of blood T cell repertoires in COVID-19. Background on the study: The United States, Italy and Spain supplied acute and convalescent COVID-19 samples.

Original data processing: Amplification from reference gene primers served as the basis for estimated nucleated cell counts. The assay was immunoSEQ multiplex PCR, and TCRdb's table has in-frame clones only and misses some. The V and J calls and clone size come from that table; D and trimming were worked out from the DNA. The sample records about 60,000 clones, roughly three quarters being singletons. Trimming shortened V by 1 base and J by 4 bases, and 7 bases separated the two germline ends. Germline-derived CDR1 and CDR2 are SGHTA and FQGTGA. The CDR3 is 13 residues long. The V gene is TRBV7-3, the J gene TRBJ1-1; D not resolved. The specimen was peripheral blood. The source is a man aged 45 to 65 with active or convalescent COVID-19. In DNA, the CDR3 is TGTGCCAGCAGCTTAAACATGGTCACTGAAGCTTTCTTT. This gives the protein CASSLNMVTEAFF.